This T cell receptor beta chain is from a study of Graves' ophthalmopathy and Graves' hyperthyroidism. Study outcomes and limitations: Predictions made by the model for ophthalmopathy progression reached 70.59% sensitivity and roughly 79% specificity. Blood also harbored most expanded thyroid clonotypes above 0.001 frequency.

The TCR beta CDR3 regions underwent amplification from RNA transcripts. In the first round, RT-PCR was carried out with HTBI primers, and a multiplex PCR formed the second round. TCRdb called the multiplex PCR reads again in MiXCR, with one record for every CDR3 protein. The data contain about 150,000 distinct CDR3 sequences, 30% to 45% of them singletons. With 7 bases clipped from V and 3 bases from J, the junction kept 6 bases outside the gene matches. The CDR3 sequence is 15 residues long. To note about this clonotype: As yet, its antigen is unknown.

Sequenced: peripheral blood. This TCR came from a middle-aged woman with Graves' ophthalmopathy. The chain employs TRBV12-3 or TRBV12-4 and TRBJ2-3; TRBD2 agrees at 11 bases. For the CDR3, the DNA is TGTGCCAGCACCACCTTAGCGGGAGGGACAGATACGCAGTATTTT. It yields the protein CASTTLAGGTDTQYF.